The clone carrying this T cell receptor beta chain was seen many times. Other nucleotide sequences from this sample produce the same CDR3. V dropped 5 bases and J dropped 4; count of bases not matched to a gene: 3. In germline, CDR1 is MNHEY, CDR2 SVGAGI. The CDR3 is made up of 13 amino acids. The data originate from a study of blood T cell repertoires in COVID-19. About the study: Acute and convalescent COVID-19 specimens originated in the United States, Italy and Spain. In each case, the material was cDNA or gDNA derived from T cells, B-cell-depleted T cells, or PBMCs.

Repertoires were generated with immunoSEQ multiplex PCR, while TCRdb's copy carries only in-frame clones and drops some. The profile shows 130,000 or so clones, 84% of them singletons. Input material: peripheral blood. The clonotype was recovered from a woman aged 60-75 years with acute or convalescent COVID-19. The chain combines TRBV6-5 with TRBJ1-2, with TRBD1 matching 8 bases. The CDR3 bases are TGTGCCAGCAGTCGGACAGGGTCCTATGGCTACACCTTC. Translated, it gives CASSRTGSYGYTF.